Following are 25 T cell receptor beta chains from one sample sequenced in a study of blood T cells in healthy people across ages. The second PCR ran about 6 to 12 cycles with a sample-barcoded 5' primer and J-beta primers. From the 5' RACE reads, TCRdb called clonotypes with MiXCR, one entry per CDR3 protein. The profile shows some 900,000 distinct CDR3 sequences, about 48% of them singletons. Sequenced input: blood. The receptor source for this set is a man aged 25 to 40 in good health.

V gene TRBV6-5 combines with J gene TRBJ2-3; possibly TRBD2 for D (6 bases). V lost 2 bases and J 2 bases, leaving 14 bases between the germline ends. Germline loops: CDR1 MNHEY, CDR2 SVGAGI. This CDR3 region has 16 residues. CDR3 sequence (DNA): TGTGCCAGCAGTTACGAGGGGACTCGATCCACAGATACGCAGTATTTT. Amino acid sequence: CASSYEGTRSTDTQYF.

J is TRBJ2-1 and V is TRBV29-1; TRBD2 agrees at 12 bases. From germline, CDR1 is SQVTM and CDR2 ANQGSEA. With 3 bases clipped from V and 4 bases from J, the junction kept 1 base outside the gene matches. The CDR3 has 14 amino acids. The CDR3 reads CSVDGTSGYNEQFF. CDR3 coding DNA: TGCAGCGTTGATGGGACTAGCGGGTACAATGAGCAGTTCTTC.

This clonotype has only one observation. The chain carries TRBV20-1 and TRBJ1-6; possible D gene TRBD1, 5 bases. Germline V gene data show CDR1 as DFQATT and CDR2 as SNEGSKA (reference sequence). This CDR3 is built from 13 residues. V lost 3 bases and J lost 13, with 16 bases in between. In DNA form, the CDR3 reads TGCAGTGCTAGGGCCCCCATTGGGGGGCCCCTCCACTTT. It codes for CSARAPIGGPLHF.

This sequence joins TRBV7-8 and TRBJ1-6, with D unresolved. Germline loops: CDR1 SGHVS, CDR2 FQNEAQ. The CDR3 totals 12 residues. V lost 5 bases to trimming and J lost 7 bases, with 6 bases between them. The CDR3 DNA reads TGTGCCAGCAGCGTAGGAAATTCACCCCTCCACTTT. Encoded protein: CASSVGNSPLHF. Together with reference TRBV7-8 and TRBJ1-6, the CDR3 gives the full variable domain: GAGVSQSPRYKVAKRGQDVALRCDPISGHVSLFWYQQALGQGPEFLTYFQNEAQLDKSGLPSDRFFAERPEGSVSTLKIQRTQQEDSAVYLCASSVGNSPLHFGNGTRLTVT.

This clonotype was detected a few times. This chain joins TRBV6-6 and TRBJ1-6; D perhaps matches TRBD1 (5 bases). Germline V gene lookup returns CDR1 MNHNY and CDR2 SVGAGI (reference sequence). The CDR3 consists of 14 residues. Trimming left V 6 bases short and J 10 bases short, with 16 bases between. As DNA, the CDR3 is TGTGCCAGCAGGGGGGACGGGAAGGGATCACCCCTCCACTTT. This translates into CASRGDGKGSPLHF.

About this clonotype: This sequence may be a read error, since a much larger clone differs from it by one base. The rearrangement joins TRBV9 to TRBJ1-6; maybe TRBD1 (5 bases). The CDR3 is 19 residues long. V lost 3 bases and J 0 bases, leaving 19 bases between the germline ends. Germline CDR1 SGDLS, CDR2 YYNGEE. The CDR3 nucleotides read TGTGCCAGCAGCGCACGCGGGGCACATAAGAGCTCCTATAATTCACCCCTCCACTTT. Amino acids: CASSARGAHKSSYNSPLHF.

This chain joins TRBV10-3 and TRBJ2-1, with TRBD2 matching 7 bases. The V and J ends lost 8 bases and 3 bases, in that order; junction bases with no gene match: 4. The CDR3 sequence is 13 residues long. Germline V gives CDR1 ENHRY, CDR2 SYGVKD. The CDR3 DNA sequence: TGTGCCATCCTGGGCGGGGGCTACAATGAGCAGTTCTTC. Translation gives CAILGGGYNEQFF.

The chain carries TRBV6-5 and TRBJ1-1; no reliable D call. V gave up 6 bases and J gave up 6 bases, with 23 bases separating them. The length of the CDR3 is 16 residues. The germline CDR1 and CDR2 sequences are MNHEY and SVGAGI. Here the CDR3 reads CASRVALGLHDAEAFF. The CDR3 nucleotides are TGTGCCAGCAGGGTCGCTCTAGGACTCCACGACGCTGAAGCTTTCTTT.

The chain recombines TRBV20-1 with TRBJ2-1; 11 nucleotides match TRBD2. The germline gives CDR1 DFQATT, CDR2 SNEGSKA (reference sequence). The CDR3 is 14 amino acids. J was trimmed by 7 bases and V by 5 bases; bases with no gene match: 7. This CDR3 is CSAGKTSGVNEQFF. CDR3 nucleotide sequence: TGCAGTGCTGGAAAGACTAGCGGGGTTAATGAGCAGTTCTTC.

This clonotype was counted once. The gene calls are TRBV20-1 and TRBJ1-5; a possible D gene is TRBD1 (5 bases). This CDR3 region has 17 residues. Germline loops: CDR1 DFQATT, CDR2 SNEGSKA (reference sequence). V was pared by 0 bases and J by 0 bases, with 15 bases between. DNA of the CDR3: TGCAGTGCTAGAGATAGCGGGCAGGGTGGTAGCAATCAGCCCCAGCATTTT. Residues: CSARDSGQGGSNQPQHF.

The chain couples TRBV7-9 to TRBJ2-1; 7 positions match TRBD2. The V and J ends lost 5 bases and 12 bases, in that order; junction bases with no gene match: 7. This CDR3 has 12 residues. Germline values: CDR1 SEHNR, CDR2 FQNEAQ (reference sequence). DNA for the CDR3: TGTGCCAGCAGCCCTGGGGGGGGTGGGCAGTTCTTC. Translated: CASSPGGGGQFF. The complete variable domain, with remaining parts taken from reference TRBV7-9 and TRBJ2-1, reads DTGVSQNPRHKITKRGQNVTFRCDPISEHNRLYWYRQTLGQGPEFLTYFQNEAQLEKSRLLSDRFSAERPKGSFSTLEIQRTEQGDSAMYLCASSPGGGGQFFGPGTRLTVL.

The chain links TRBV20-1 to TRBJ2-7; no reliable D call. The germline gives CDR1 DFQATT, CDR2 SNEGSKA (reference sequence). V lost 3 bases, J lost 2 bases, and 8 bases lay in between. This CDR3 is built from 12 residues. CDR3 residues: CSASRLAYEQYF. For the CDR3, the DNA is TGCAGTGCTAGTCGACTCGCCTACGAGCAGTACTTC.

The rearrangement links TRBV20-1 to TRBJ2-1; 10 bases agree with TRBD2. CDR3 length: 15 residues. V lost 3 bases and J lost 3; bases outside the gene matches: 5. Germline V gene lookup returns CDR1 DFQATT and CDR2 SNEGSKA (reference sequence). CDR3 region: CSASPSGRDYNEQFF. The CDR3 nucleotides are TGCAGTGCTAGCCCGAGCGGGAGGGACTACAATGAGCAGTTCTTC.

This clonotype appeared once. The junction differs from germline at one of its ends, possibly a read error. The chain employs TRBV9 and TRBJ2-3, with a weak D call TRBD2 (6 bases). The germline CDR1 and CDR2 sequences are SGDLS and YYNGEE. The length of the CDR3 is 16 residues. The CDR3 spells CANSARLGRLVDTQYF. CDR3 DNA sequence: TGTGCCAACAGCGCGAGACTAGGGCGTTTGGTGGATACGCAGTATTTT.

The V gene is TRBV29-1, the J gene TRBJ2-1; possibly TRBD2 for D (7 bases). V lost 5 bases and J lost 6, with 20 bases in between. The CDR3 covers 15 residues. CDR1 SQVTM and CDR2 ANQGSEA come from the germline V gene. CDR3 loop: CSVTPRRGLANEQFF. In DNA, the CDR3 is TGCAGCGTTACACCAAGGCGGGGGCTGGCCAATGAGCAGTTCTTC.

This clonotype turned up a few times. The V gene is TRBV7-8, the J gene TRBJ2-7; D gene ambiguous. The CDR3 loop spans 15 amino acids. Per germline, CDR1 SGHVS and CDR2 FQNEAQ. V dropped 4 bases and J dropped 2 bases, with 15 bases sitting between them. The CDR3 bases are TGTGCCAGCAGCTCTTCCTACGGTGGGGCCTACGAGCAGTACTTC. It codes for CASSSSYGGAYEQYF. The whole variable domain, remainder taken from reference TRBV7-8 and TRBJ2-7, is GAGVSQSPRYKVAKRGQDVALRCDPISGHVSLFWYQQALGQGPEFLTYFQNEAQLDKSGLPSDRFFAERPEGSVSTLKIQRTQQEDSAVYLCASSSSYGGAYEQYFGPGTRLTVT.

This clonotype is a singleton in its sample. V gene TRBV27 combines with J gene TRBJ1-2; D call uncertain. The CDR3 runs 15 residues. Germline CDR1 and CDR2: MNHEY and SMNVEV (reference sequence). V was shortened by 4 bases and J by 0 bases, with 12 bases between the two germline ends. CDR3 in DNA: TGTGCCAGCAGTTCTACCGGGCCAGCTAACTATGGCTACACCTTC. Translated, it gives CASSSTGPANYGYTF.

The chain joins TRBV30 to TRBJ1-1, with a weak D call TRBD1 (5 bases). Deletions cut 6 bases from V and 3 bases from J, with 20 bases between. The CDR3 runs to 15 residues. Germline loops: CDR1 GTSNPN, CDR2 SVGIG (reference sequence). CDR3 sequence (DNA): TGTGCCTGTTTCAGGGTGCAGGTTAGGGACACTGAAGCTTTCTTT. Residues: CACFRVQVRDTEAFF.

This clonotype has just one count. The chain links TRBV5-7 to TRBJ2-5, with 10 bases fitting TRBD1. TRBV5-7 is identified as an open reading frame with a role that is uncertain. The length of the CDR3 is 18 residues. J was trimmed by 2 bases and V by 4 bases; bases with no gene match: 14. This CDR3 is CASSRGQGSPPHQETQYF. In DNA, the CDR3 is TGTGCCAGCAGCCGGGGACAGGGGTCCCCACCCCATCAAGAGACCCAGTACTTC.

The CDR3 reads CASSLWRRGPNEQFF. As DNA, the CDR3 is TGTGCCAGCAGTTTATGGCGGCGGGGGCCAAATGAGCAGTTCTTC. The rearrangement links TRBV27 to TRBJ2-1; perhaps TRBD2 as D (7 bases). CDR1 is MNHEY, CDR2 SMNVEV, per germline (reference sequence). The CDR3 runs to 15 residues. Deletions cut 1 base from V and 7 bases from J, with 14 bases between.

The chain uses TRBV4-1 and TRBJ2-7, with no clear D. V lost 4 bases to trimming and J lost 7 bases, with 14 bases between them. CDR1 and CDR2 from the germline V gene are MGHRA and YSYEKL. The CDR3 runs 13 residues. The CDR3 loop is CASSREELGEQYF. Written as DNA, the CDR3 is TGCGCCAGCAGCCGAGAGGAGCTCGGAGAGCAGTACTTC.

This chain's CDR3 is CSATTGVDRGYTF. The CDR3 nucleotides are TGCAGTGCTACGACAGGGGTGGATCGCGGCTACACCTTC. The chain is built from TRBV20-1 and TRBJ1-2, with 8 bases that match TRBD1. The CDR3 is 13 residues long. CDR1 is DFQATT and CDR2 is SNEGSKA in the germline V gene (reference sequence). With V trimmed by 4 bases and J by 8 bases, 9 bases remained unmatched.

The gene calls are TRBV9 and TRBJ2-1, with 13 nucleotides matching TRBD2. This CDR3 region has 16 residues. Germline assignment: CDR1 SGDLS and CDR2 YYNGEE. Trimming removed 3 bases from V and 5 bases from J; junction bases left unmatched: 5. This CDR3 reads CASSGTSGGYNNEQFF. The CDR3 nucleotides read TGTGCCAGCAGCGGGACTAGCGGGGGCTACAACAATGAGCAGTTCTTC.

This clonotype showed up many times. The rearrangement links TRBV9 to TRBJ1-2; tentative D call: TRBD1 (6 bases). The CDR3 runs 14 residues. In germline, CDR1 is SGDLS, CDR2 YYNGEE. Trimming took off 0 bases at V and 5 bases at J, with 11 bases between the two ends. The CDR3 spells CASSVGGTTYGYTF. CDR3 sequence (DNA): TGTGCCAGCAGCGTAGGAGGGACAACGTATGGCTACACCTTC.

The chain is built from TRBV5-1 and TRBJ1-5, with D possibly TRBD1 on 5 matching bases. V lost 0 bases to trimming and J lost 5 bases, with 9 bases between them. This CDR3 has 14 amino acids. Germline assignment: CDR1 SGHRS and CDR2 YFSETQ. The CDR3 here is CASSLEGPDQPQHF. The DNA of the CDR3 is TGCGCCAGCAGCTTGGAGGGGCCCGATCAGCCCCAGCATTTT.